This T cell receptor beta chain came from a study of T cells in Graves' hyperthyroidism and ophthalmopathy. TCR beta CDR3 regions were amplified from RNA. An initial round of RT-PCR targeting the TCR CDR3 relied on the HTBI primer set. TCRdb re-called the multiplex PCR reads with MiXCR, one entry per CDR3 protein. The sample holds about 590,000 distinct CDR3 sequences, 15% to 19% seen once. This CDR3 contains 11 residues. V was cut by 3 bases and J by 3 bases, with 2 bases left in between. This clonotype was detected ten times or more. Sequencing was done on a sample of blood. The J gene is TRBJ1-2, the V gene TRBV12-3 or TRBV12-4; D unresolved. The clonotype originates from a woman in her twenties or thirties with Graves' hyperthyroidism. The CDR3 spells CASSFDYGYTF. The CDR3 nucleotides are TGTGCCAGCAGTTTTGACTATGGCTACACCTTC.